The next 5 T cell receptor beta chains were all read from a single sample in a study of blood T cells in healthy people across ages. The second PCR ran about 6 to 12 cycles with a sample-barcoded 5' primer and J-beta primers. TCRdb reanalysed the 5' RACE reads using MiXCR and keeps one entry per CDR3 protein. Of approximately 880,000 distinct CDR3 sequences in the sample, 45% to 50% were seen once. The sample taken for sequencing was blood. The source is a man aged 25-45 years in good health.

The gene calls are TRBV12-3 or TRBV12-4 and TRBJ2-4, with TRBD1 as a possible D gene (6 bases). TRBJ2-7 explains the end of the DNA better; the J call may be wrong. This CDR3 region has 14 residues. In nucleotides, the CDR3 is TGTGCCAGCAGTCTCGCAGGGGTCCACTACGAGCAGTACTTC. It codes for CASSLAGVHYEQYF.

V usage is TRBV2 and J usage is TRBJ2-4; 9 bases agree with TRBD1. The tail of the sequence fits TRBJ2-7 better, so the J call may be wrong. The CDR3 runs 14 residues. Germline V gene sequence: CDR1 SNHLY, CDR2 FYNNEI. The CDR3 bases are TGTGCCAGCTGTTGGGGACAGGGATTCCACGAGCAGTACTTC. Translation gives CASCWGQGFHEQYF.

The V call is TRBV5-6, the J call TRBJ1-1; unclear D gene. CDR1 is SGHDT and CDR2 is YYEEEE in the germline V gene. V shed 4 bases and J shed 1 base, with 5 bases lying between them. CDR3 size: 12 residues. The CDR3 spells CASSHKNTEAFF. Written as DNA, the CDR3 is TGTGCCAGCAGCCACAAGAACACTGAAGCTTTCTTT. The full variable domain, rest sourced from reference TRBV5-6 and TRBJ1-1, is DAGVTQSPTHLIKTRGQQVTLRCSPKSGHDTVSWYQQALGQGPQFIFQYYEEEERQRGNFPDRFSGHQFPNYSSELNVNALLLGDSALYLCASSHKNTEAFFGQGTRLTVV.

This clonotype was counted at least ten times. This chain connects TRBV3-1 to TRBJ1-1, with D uncertain. Germline lookup yields CDR1 LGHDT and CDR2 YNNKEL (reference sequence). This CDR3 is built from 13 residues. The V and J ends lost 1 base and 1 base respectively, with 4 bases between them. CDR3 amino acids: CASSQVANTEAFF. Written as DNA, the CDR3 is TGTGCCAGCAGCCAAGTTGCGAACACTGAAGCTTTCTTT.

The chain combines TRBV20-1 with TRBJ2-1, with TRBD2 matching over 9 bases. CDR1 and CDR2 (germline): DFQATT, SNEGSKA (reference sequence). V gave up 0 bases and J gave up 8 bases; unmatched junction bases: 14. There are 17 residues in the CDR3. The CDR3 here is CSARDLRGGRNGDEQFF. DNA of the CDR3: TGCAGTGCTAGAGATTTGCGGGGGGGCCGCAACGGAGATGAGCAGTTCTTC.